These 6 T cell receptor beta chains share one sample of origin, sequenced in a study of cytomegalovirus exposure and HLA in healthy donors. Primers for the PCR totalled 60 Vbeta and 13 Jbeta. The table came from immunoSEQ multiplex PCR; TCRdb's copy has only in-frame clones and leaves some out. Of about 150,000 clones listed, 86% are singletons. Sequences were obtained from PBMCs. The receptor set was obtained from a woman aged 18-29 years in good health and CMV-seronegative.

A remark on this clone: Germline and junction disagree at one end, which may indicate a read error. This chain connects TRBV7-9 to TRBJ1-1, with D perhaps TRBD1 (6 bases). This CDR3 contains 17 residues. Germline V gene data show CDR1 as SEHNR and CDR2 as FQNEAQ (reference sequence). The CDR3, as DNA: TGTTCCAGCAGCTTCCCCCCGGGGGGGGCTTTGAACACTGAAGCTTTCTTT. Amino acid sequence: CSSSFPPGGALNTEAFF.

The chain employs TRBV28 and TRBJ2-4; tentatively, D is TRBD1 (6 bases). Germline V gene sequence: CDR1 MDHEN, CDR2 SYDVKM. The CDR3 is 14 amino acids. The V end was cut by 5 bases, the J end by 6 bases, with 14 bases between. CDR3 amino acids: CASSTAGTTNIQYF. CDR3 DNA sequence: TGTGCCAGCAGTACCGCCGGGACAACAAACATTCAGTACTTC.

The J gene is TRBJ1-5, the V gene TRBV19, with 8 bases fitting TRBD1. Per germline, CDR1 LNHDA and CDR2 SQIVND (reference sequence). The V and J ends lost 3 bases and 3 bases, in that order; junction bases with no gene match: 4. This CDR3 comprises 15 residues. CDR3 protein: CASSIWDRTNQPQHF. CDR3 DNA: TGTGCCAGTAGTATCTGGGACAGGACCAATCAGCCCCAGCATTTT.

The rearrangement joins TRBV25-1 to TRBJ2-4; 9 bases agree with TRBD1. Germline V gives CDR1 MGHDK, CDR2 SYGVNS. With V trimmed by 2 bases and J by 6 bases, 2 bases remained unmatched. The CDR3 has 14 amino acids. In DNA form, the CDR3 reads TGTGCCAGCAGTGAAGAGGGACAGGGAAACATTCAGTACTTC. Translating it yields CASSEEGQGNIQYF.

A single count supports this clone. V is TRBV30 and J is TRBJ1-1; D is ambiguous. The CDR3 is made up of 13 amino acids. The germline CDR1 and CDR2 sequences are GTSNPN and SVGIG (reference sequence). V lost 0 bases to trimming and J lost 3 bases, with 8 bases between them. The chain's CDR3 is CAWSVSRDTEAFF. CDR3 sequence (DNA): TGTGCCTGGAGTGTAAGTCGGGACACTGAAGCTTTCTTT.

The chain has TRBV2 and TRBJ2-2; 8 nucleotides line up with TRBD2. CDR1 and CDR2 from the germline V gene are SNHLY and FYNNEI. The trim removed 7 bases at V and 4 bases at J, leaving 5 bases unmatched. The CDR3 consists of 14 residues. CDR3 protein: CASILSGGTGELFF. CDR3 DNA: TGTGCCAGCATCCTCAGCGGGGGCACCGGGGAGCTGTTTTTT.